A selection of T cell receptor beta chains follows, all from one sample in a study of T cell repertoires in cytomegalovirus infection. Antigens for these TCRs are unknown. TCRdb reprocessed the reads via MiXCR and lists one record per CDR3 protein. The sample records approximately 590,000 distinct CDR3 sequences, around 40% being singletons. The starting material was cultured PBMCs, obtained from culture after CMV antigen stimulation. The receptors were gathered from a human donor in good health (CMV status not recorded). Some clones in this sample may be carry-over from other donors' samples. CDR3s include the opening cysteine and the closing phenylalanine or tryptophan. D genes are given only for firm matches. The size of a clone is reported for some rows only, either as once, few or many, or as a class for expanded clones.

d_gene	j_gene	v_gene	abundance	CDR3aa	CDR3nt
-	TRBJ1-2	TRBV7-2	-	CASSLRNLYGYTF	TGTGCCAGCAGCCTCAGGAACCTCTATGGCTACACCTTC
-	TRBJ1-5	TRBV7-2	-	CASSSHRPNQPQHF	TGTGCCAGCAGCTCACACAGACCCAATCAGCCCCAGCATTTT
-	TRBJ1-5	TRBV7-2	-	CASQLVPGDQPQHF	TGTGCCAGTCAGCTAGTGCCGGGAGATCAGCCCCAGCATTTT
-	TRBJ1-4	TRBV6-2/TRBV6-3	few	CASGRWANEKLFF	TGTGCCAGCGGCAGGTGGGCTAATGAAAAACTGTTTTTT
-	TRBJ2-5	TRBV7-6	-	CASSAMGLGGFETQYF	TGTGCCAGCAGCGCCATGGGCCTCGGAGGATTCGAGACCCAGTACTTC
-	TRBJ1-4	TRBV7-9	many	CASSRPNEKLFF	TGTGCCAGCAGTCGTCCTAATGAAAAACTGTTTTTT
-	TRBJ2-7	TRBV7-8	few	CASSSRPRAHEQYF	TGTGCCAGCAGCTCCCGGCCCCGGGCCCACGAGCAGTACTTC
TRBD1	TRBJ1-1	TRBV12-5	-	CASGSQGGDTEAFF	TGTGCTAGTGGCTCTCAGGGGGGGGACACTGAAGCTTTCTTT
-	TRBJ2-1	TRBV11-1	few	CASSSGVGSYNEQFF	TGTGCCAGCAGCTCCGGGGTCGGTTCCTACAATGAGCAGTTCTTC
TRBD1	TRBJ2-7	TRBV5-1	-	CASSLTGTGGSEQYF	TGCGCCAGCAGCTTAACCGGGACAGGGGGTTCCGAGCAGTACTTC
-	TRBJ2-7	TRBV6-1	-	CASSEAGDGPYEQYF	TGTGCCAGCAGTGAAGCGGGGGACGGACCCTACGAGCAGTACTTC
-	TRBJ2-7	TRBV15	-	CATSRDVFRSISYEQYF	TGTGCCACCAGCAGAGATGTTTTCAGGTCGATCTCCTACGAGCAGTACTTC
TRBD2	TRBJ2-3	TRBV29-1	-	CSALTSGSSDTQYF	TGCAGCGCGCTGACTAGCGGGTCATCAGATACGCAGTATTTT
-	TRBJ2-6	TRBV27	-	CASSLYRGRTGANVLTF	TGTGCCAGCAGTTTGTATCGAGGCCGGACTGGGGCCAACGTCCTGACTTTC
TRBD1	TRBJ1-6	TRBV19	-	CASSMLGQGYSPLHF	TGTGCCAGTAGTATGTTGGGACAGGGGTATTCACCCCTCCACTTT
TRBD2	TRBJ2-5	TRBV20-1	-	CSADIAGGPGETQYF	TGCAGTGCTGATATAGCGGGGGGCCCAGGGGAGACCCAGTACTTC
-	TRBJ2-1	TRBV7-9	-	CASSLIQGNYNEQFF	TGTGCCAGCAGCTTAATCCAGGGAAATTACAATGAGCAGTTCTTC
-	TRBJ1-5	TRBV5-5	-	CASSLDHFGQPQHF	TGTGCCAGCAGCCTGGACCACTTCGGTCAGCCCCAGCATTTT
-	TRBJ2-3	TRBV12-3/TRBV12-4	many	CASSLLAADTQYF	TGTGCCAGCAGCTTACTTGCGGCAGATACGCAGTATTTT
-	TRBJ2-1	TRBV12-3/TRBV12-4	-	CASSPYAADRGEFF	TGTGCCAGCAGTCCGTATGCCGCGGACCGAGGCGAGTTCTTC
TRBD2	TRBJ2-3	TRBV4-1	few	CASSQVGLAADTQYF	TGCGCCAGCAGCCAAGTGGGCCTAGCGGCAGATACGCAGTATTTT
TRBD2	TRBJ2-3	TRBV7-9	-	CASSLLRTSGGADTQYF	TGTGCCAGCAGCTTGCTCCGGACTAGCGGGGGGGCAGATACGCAGTATTTT
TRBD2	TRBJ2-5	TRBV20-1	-	CSAQPREWGGETQYF	TGCAGTGCCCAGCCCCGGGAATGGGGGGGAGAGACCCAGTACTTC
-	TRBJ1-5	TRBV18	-	CASSPGINQPQHF	TGTGCCAGCTCACCGGGGATCAATCAGCCCCAGCATTTT
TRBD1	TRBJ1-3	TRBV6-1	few	CASSEQQGLGNTIYF	TGTGCCAGCAGTGAACAACAGGGGCTAGGAAACACCATATATTTT
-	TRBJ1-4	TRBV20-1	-	CSASPGGVNEKLFF	TGCAGTGCTAGCCCCGGAGGGGTTAATGAAAAACTGTTTTTT
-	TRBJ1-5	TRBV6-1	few	CATKGSEGQPQHF	TGTGCCACCAAGGGATCAGAGGGTCAGCCCCAGCATTTT
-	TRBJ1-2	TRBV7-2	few	CASSLESQGYGYTF	TGTGCCAGCAGCTTAGAAAGCCAGGGCTATGGCTACACCTTC
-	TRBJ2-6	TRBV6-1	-	CASSEAPSYSSLSGANVLTF	TGTGCCAGCAGTGAAGCCCCTTCTTATTCTAGCCTCTCTGGGGCCAACGTCCTGACTTTC
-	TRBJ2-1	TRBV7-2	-	CASSFETFTEQFF	TGTGCCAGCAGCTTTGAGACCTTCACTGAGCAGTTCTTC
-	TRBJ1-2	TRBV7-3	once	CASSPITGIYGYTF	TGTGCCAGCAGCCCTATCACAGGGATCTATGGCTACACCTTC
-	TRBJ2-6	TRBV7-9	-	CASSEGVSGANVLTF	TGTGCCAGCAGCGAGGGGGTCTCTGGGGCCAACGTCCTGACTTTC
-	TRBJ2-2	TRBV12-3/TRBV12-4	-	CASSPTGSRGPGELFF	TGTGCCAGCAGTCCAACAGGGTCTCGGGGGCCCGGGGAGCTGTTTTTT
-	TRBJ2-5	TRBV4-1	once	CASSQEVASETQYF	TGCGCCAGCAGCCAAGAAGTGGCGTCGGAGACCCAGTACTTC
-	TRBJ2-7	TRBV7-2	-	CASSQRGTVPYEQYF	TGTGCCAGCAGCCAGAGAGGAACGGTACCCTACGAGCAGTACTTC
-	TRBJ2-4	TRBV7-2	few	CASSSGTRDIQYF	TGTGCCAGCAGCTCCGGGACTCGGGACATTCAGTACTTC
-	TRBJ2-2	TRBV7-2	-	CASSLSFRGGELFF	TGTGCCAGCAGCTTATCATTTCGGGGCGGGGAGCTGTTTTTT
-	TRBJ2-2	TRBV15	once	CATSRDSPSTRHTGELFF	TGTGCCACCAGCAGAGACTCCCCATCGACTAGGCACACCGGGGAGCTGTTTTTT
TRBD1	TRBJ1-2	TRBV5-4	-	CASSDSGGLYYGYTF	TGTGCCAGCAGTGATTCAGGGGGACTTTACTATGGCTACACCTTC
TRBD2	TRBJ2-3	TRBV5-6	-	CASSSYTWTSGSLADTQYF	TGTGCCAGCAGCTCGTATACCTGGACTAGCGGGAGTTTGGCAGATACGCAGTATTTT
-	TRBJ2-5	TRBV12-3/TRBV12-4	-	CASTDSLQETQYF	TGTGCCAGCACTGACAGTCTCCAAGAGACCCAGTACTTC
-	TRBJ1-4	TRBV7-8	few	CASGTRVPEKLFF	TGTGCCAGCGGCACACGAGTTCCTGAAAAACTGTTTTTT
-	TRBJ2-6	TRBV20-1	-	CSAAAFQGANVLTF	TGCAGTGCTGCCGCTTTCCAAGGGGCCAACGTCCTGACTTTC
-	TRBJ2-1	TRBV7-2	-	CASSLDANEQFF	TGTGCCAGCAGCTTAGACGCCAATGAGCAGTTCTTC
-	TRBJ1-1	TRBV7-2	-	CASSLFYQAFF	TGTGCCAGCAGCTTATTTTATCAAGCTTTCTTT
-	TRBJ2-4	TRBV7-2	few	CASSLVGGGLLAKNIQYF	TGTGCCAGCAGCTTAGTGGGGGGGGGCCTACTAGCCAAAAACATTCAGTACTTC
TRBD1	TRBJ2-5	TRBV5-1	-	CASSLRGGRETQYF	TGCGCCAGCAGCTTGCGAGGGGGCCGGGAGACCCAGTACTTC
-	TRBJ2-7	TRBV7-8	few	CASSLVLVRQNFTYEQYF	TGTGCCAGCAGCTTAGTATTGGTGAGACAGAACTTTACCTACGAGCAGTACTTC
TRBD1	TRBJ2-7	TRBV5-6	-	CASSSGTVFGQYF	TGTGCCAGCAGCTCCGGGACAGTCTTCGGGCAGTACTTC
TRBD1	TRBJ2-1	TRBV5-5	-	CASSVFTGQIYNEQFF	TGTGCCAGCAGCGTTTTTACGGGACAGATCTACAATGAGCAGTTCTTC
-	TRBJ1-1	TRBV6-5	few	CASTRGTGRGEAFF	TGTGCCAGCACCCGTGGTACGGGGCGGGGGGAAGCTTTCTTT
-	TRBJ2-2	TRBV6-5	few	CASRNDPMEAGELFF	TGTGCCAGCAGAAACGATCCGATGGAGGCCGGGGAGCTGTTTTTT
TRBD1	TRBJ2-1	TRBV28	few	CASRGTGGARQQFF	TGTGCCAGCAGAGGGACAGGGGGCGCGAGGCAGCAGTTCTTC
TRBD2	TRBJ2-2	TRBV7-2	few	CASSLVTSGGTELFF	TGTGCCAGCAGCTTAGTAACTAGCGGGGGGACCGAGCTGTTTTTT
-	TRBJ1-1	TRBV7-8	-	CASSLDGRENTEAFF	TGTGCCAGCAGCTTAGATGGCAGGGAGAACACTGAAGCTTTCTTT
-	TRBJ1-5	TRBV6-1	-	CASARTQPQHF	TGTGCCAGTGCGCGGACTCAGCCCCAGCATTTT
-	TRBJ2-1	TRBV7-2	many	CASSLVSGPYNEQFF	TGTGCCAGCAGCTTAGTTTCTGGTCCCTACAATGAGCAGTTCTTC
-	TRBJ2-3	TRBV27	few	CASSLARGPRDTQYF	TGTGCCAGCAGTTTGGCCAGGGGCCCCCGAGATACGCAGTATTTT
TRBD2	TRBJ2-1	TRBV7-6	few	CASSEAGGQYSYNEQFF	TGTGCCAGCAGTGAGGCGGGGGGCCAATACTCCTACAATGAGCAGTTCTTC